The clone carrying this T cell receptor (beta chain) was seen at least ten times. Its specificity is not known. Unique molecular identifiers were incorporated during preparation of the TCRbeta library. A single record per CDR3 protein comes from TCRdb applying MiXCR to the PCR reads. The table has a few hundred thousand distinct CDR3 sequences, about 9.9% seen once; the top ten hold around 24%. The CDR3 runs 14 residues. V lost 2 bases to trimming and J lost 7 bases; unmatched junction nucleotides: 5. Per the germline V gene, CDR1 is MNHEY and CDR2 is SVGAGI. The data stem from a study of T-cell reconstitution after alpha-beta-depleted transplantation in children. Broader study findings: The study reportedly traced alpha-beta T cells about two months after transplant to several hundred expanded graft clones.

V and J are TRBV6-5 and TRBJ1-1; 9 bases fit TRBD1. The clonotype was recovered from a male patient aged 2-10 years who had a stem cell transplant for chronic granulomatous disease, so the T cells may come from the graft donor. This material consisted of peripheral blood, taken 180 days after TCRalphabeta/CD19-depleted stem cell transplant. CDR3: CASSYAGQGFEAFF. The CDR3 bases are TGTGCCAGCAGTTACGCGGGACAGGGATTTGAAGCTTTCTTT.